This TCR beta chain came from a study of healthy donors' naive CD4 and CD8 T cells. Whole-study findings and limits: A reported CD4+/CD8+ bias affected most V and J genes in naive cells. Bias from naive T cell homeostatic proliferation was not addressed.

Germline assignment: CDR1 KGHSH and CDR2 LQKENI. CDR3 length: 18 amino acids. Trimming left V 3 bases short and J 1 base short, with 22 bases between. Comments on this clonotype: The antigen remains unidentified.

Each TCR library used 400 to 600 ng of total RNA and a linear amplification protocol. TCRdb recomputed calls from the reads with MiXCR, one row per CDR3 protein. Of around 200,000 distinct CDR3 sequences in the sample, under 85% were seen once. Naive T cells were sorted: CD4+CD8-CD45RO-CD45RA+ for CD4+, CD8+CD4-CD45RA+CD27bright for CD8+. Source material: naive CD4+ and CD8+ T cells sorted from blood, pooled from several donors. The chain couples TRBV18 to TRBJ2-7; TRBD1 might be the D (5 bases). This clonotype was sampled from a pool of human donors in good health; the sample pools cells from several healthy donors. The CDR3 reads CASSPEAPQTAGSYEQYF. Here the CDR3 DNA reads TGTGCCAGCTCACCCGAAGCCCCTCAGACAGCAGGGTCCTACGAGCAGTACTTC.